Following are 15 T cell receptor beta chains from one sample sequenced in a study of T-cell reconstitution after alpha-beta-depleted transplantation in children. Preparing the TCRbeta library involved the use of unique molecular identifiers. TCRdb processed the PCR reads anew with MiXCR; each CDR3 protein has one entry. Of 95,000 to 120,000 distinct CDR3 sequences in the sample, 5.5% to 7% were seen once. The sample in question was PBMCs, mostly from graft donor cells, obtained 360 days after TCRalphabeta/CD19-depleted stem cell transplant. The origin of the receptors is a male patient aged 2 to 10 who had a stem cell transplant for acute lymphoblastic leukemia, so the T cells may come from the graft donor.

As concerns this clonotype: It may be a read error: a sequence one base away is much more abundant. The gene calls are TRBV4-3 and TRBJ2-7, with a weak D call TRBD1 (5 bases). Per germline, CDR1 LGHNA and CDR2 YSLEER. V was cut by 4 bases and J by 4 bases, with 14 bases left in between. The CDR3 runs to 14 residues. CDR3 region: CASSPGQVGYEQYF. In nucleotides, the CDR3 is TGCGCCAGCAGCCCAGGGCAGGTGGGGTACGAGCAGTACTTC.

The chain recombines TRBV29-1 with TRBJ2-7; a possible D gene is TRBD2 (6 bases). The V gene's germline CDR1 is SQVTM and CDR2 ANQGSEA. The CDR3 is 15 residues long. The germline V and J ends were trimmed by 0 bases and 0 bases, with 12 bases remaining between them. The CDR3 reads CSVEDPGGSSYEQYF. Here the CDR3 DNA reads TGCAGCGTTGAAGATCCCGGGGGATCCTCCTACGAGCAGTACTTC.

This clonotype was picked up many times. The CDR3 sequence is CSARDRAGLFNEQFF. The CDR3 DNA reads TGCAGTGCTAGAGATCGGGCGGGGCTTTTCAATGAGCAGTTCTTC. The rearrangement uses TRBV20-1 and TRBJ2-1; the D gene is possibly TRBD2 (6 bases). Germline assignment: CDR1 DFQATT and CDR2 SNEGSKA (reference sequence). The CDR3 is 15 amino acids. Trimming took 0 bases from V and 6 from J, leaving 15 bases between them.

For the CDR3, the DNA is TGTGCCAGCAGCCGGGGAACGGGAGCAGAGACCCAGTACTTC. It is translated as CASSRGTGAETQYF. The rearrangement links TRBV6-1 to TRBJ2-5; D possibly corresponds to TRBD2 (6 bases). The CDR3 sequence is 14 residues long. Trimming stripped 6 bases from V and 4 bases from J, with 15 bases between. The germline V gene encodes CDR1 MNHNS and CDR2 SASEGT.

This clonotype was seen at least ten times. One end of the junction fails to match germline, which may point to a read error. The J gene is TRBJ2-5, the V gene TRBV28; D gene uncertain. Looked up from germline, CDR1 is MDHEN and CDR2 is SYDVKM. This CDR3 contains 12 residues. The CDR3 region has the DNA TGTGCCAGCAGTTTTCCCCAAAAGACCCAGTACTTC. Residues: CASSFPQKTQYF. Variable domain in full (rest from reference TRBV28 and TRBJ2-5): DVKVTQSSRYLVKRTGEKVFLECVQDMDHENMFWYRQDPGLGLRLIYFSYDVKMKEKGDIPEGYSVSREKKERFSLILESASTNQTSMYLCASSFPQKTQYFGPGTRLLVL.

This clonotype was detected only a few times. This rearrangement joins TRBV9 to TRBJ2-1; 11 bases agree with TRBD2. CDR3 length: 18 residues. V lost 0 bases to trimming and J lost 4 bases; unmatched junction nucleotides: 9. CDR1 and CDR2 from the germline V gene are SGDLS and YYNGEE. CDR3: CASSVAGTSGVGYNEQFF. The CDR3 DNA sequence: TGTGCCAGCAGCGTAGCCGGGACTAGCGGAGTGGGGTACAATGAGCAGTTCTTC.

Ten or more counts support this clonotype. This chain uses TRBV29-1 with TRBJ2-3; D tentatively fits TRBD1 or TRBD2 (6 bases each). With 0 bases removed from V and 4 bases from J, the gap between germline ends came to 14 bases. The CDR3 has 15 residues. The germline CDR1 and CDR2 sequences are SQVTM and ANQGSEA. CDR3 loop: CSVEDRGGLADTQYF. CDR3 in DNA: TGCAGCGTTGAAGATCGTGGGGGGCTAGCAGATACGCAGTATTTT.

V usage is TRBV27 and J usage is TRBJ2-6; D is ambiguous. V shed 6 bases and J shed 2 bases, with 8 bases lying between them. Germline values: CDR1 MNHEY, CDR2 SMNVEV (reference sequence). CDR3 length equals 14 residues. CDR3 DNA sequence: TGTGCCAGCAGAACACGGACTGGGGCCAACGTCCTGACTTTC. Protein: CASRTRTGANVLTF.

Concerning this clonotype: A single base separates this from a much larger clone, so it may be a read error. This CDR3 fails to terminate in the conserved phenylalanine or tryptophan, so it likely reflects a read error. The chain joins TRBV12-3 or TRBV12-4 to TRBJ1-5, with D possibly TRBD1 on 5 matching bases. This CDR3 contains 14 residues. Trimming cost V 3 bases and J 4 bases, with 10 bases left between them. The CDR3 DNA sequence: TGTGCCAGCAGTTTGACCAGGGAGAATCAGCCCCAGCATTCT. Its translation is CASSLTRENQPQHS.

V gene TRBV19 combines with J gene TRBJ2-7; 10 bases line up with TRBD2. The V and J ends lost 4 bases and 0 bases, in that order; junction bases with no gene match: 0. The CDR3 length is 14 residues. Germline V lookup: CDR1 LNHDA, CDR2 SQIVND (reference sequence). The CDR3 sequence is CASSTSGSSYEQYF. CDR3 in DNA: TGTGCCAGTAGTACTAGCGGGAGCTCCTACGAGCAGTACTTC.

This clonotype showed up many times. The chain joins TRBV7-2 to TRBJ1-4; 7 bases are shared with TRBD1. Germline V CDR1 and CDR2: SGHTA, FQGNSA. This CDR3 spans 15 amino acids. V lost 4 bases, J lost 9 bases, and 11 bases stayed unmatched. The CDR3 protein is CASSWDSLVMKKLFF. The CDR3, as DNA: TGTGCCAGCAGCTGGGACAGTCTTGTAATGAAAAAACTGTTTTTT.

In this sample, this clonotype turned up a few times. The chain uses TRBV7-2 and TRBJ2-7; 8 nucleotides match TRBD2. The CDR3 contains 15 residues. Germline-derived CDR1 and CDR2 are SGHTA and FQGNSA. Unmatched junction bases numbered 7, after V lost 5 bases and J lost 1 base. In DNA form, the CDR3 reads TGTGCCAGCAGCACATCGGGGGGGAGGTCCTACGAGCAGTACTTC. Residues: CASSTSGGRSYEQYF.

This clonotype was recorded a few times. The CDR3 nucleotides are TGTGCCAGCAGTTTCCCAAGGACCGGGACACACAATGGAATAAAACTGTTTTTT. This codes for CASSFPRTGTHNGIKLFF. The rearrangement joins TRBV28 to TRBJ2-2, with D possibly TRBD1 on 6 matching bases. Gene TRBJ1-4 matches the end of the DNA better, so the J call may be wrong. This CDR3 region has 18 residues. Germline V gives CDR1 MDHEN, CDR2 SYDVKM.

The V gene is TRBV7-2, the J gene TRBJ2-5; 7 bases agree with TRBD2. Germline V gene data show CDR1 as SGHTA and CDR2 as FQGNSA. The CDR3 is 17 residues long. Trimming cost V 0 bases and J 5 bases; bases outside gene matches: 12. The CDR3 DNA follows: TGTGCCAGCAGCTTAGCCCACCTCCTAGCGGCCCAGGAGACCCAGTACTTC. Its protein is CASSLAHLLAAQETQYF. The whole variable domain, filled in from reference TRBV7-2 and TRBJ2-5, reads GAGVSQSPSNKVTEKGKDVELRCDPISGHTALYWYRQSLGQGLEFLIYFQGNSAPDKSGLPSDRFSAERTGGSVSTLTIQRTQQEDSAVYLCASSLAHLLAAQETQYFGPGTRLLVL.

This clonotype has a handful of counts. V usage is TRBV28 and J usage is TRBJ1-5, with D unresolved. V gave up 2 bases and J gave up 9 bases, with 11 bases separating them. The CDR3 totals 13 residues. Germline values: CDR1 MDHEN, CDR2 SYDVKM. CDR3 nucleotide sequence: TGTGCCAGCAGTTTACCCAAAGAACTGCCCCAGCATTTT. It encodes CASSLPKELPQHF.